The T cell receptor (beta chain) under discussion was sequenced for a study of spatial heterogeneity in lung cancer. Study conclusions and caveats: Counts that tracked tumor mutation counts were those of expanded intratumoral alpha and beta TCRs.

On each TCR cDNA molecule, a unique molecular identifier was present. TCRdb used MiXCR to reprocess the 5' RACE reads, holding one entry per CDR3 protein. The table lists about 2,700 distinct CDR3 sequences, 17% of them singletons. Ten or more counts support this clonotype. Its antigen is currently unknown. Time point indicated: sample taken at primary tumor resection. Unsorted whole RNA of tumor, nontumor lung or frozen PBMC was sequenced. The germline CDR1 and CDR2 sequences are SGDLS and YYNGEE. V lost 4 bases and J lost 1; bases outside the gene matches: 3. The CDR3 has 15 residues. This clonotype originated in a male donor with early-stage non-small cell lung cancer. The gene calls are TRBV9 and TRBJ2-3; the match to TRBD2 covers 10 bases. The sequenced sample was lung tumor tissue, obtained at surgery. The CDR3 protein is CASSYGTSGTDTQYF. Here the CDR3 DNA reads TGTGCCAGCAGCTATGGGACTAGCGGCACAGATACGCAGTATTTT.